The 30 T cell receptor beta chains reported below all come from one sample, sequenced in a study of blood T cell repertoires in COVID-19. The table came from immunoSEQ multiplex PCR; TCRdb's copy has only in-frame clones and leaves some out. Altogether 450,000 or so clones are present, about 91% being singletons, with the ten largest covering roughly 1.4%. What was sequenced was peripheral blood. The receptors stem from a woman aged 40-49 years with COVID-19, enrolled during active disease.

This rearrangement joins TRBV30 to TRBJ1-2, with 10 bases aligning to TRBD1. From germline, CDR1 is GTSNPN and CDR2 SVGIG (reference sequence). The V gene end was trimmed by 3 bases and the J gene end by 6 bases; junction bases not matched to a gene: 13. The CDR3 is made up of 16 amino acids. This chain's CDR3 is CAWRRAPGQGKNGYTF. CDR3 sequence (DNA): TGTGCCTGGAGAAGGGCTCCGGGACAGGGGAAGAATGGCTACACCTTC.

The CDR3: CASSLEPQGGSIYGYTF. CDR3 coding DNA: TGTGCCAGCAGCTTAGAACCGCAAGGAGGGTCGATCTATGGCTACACCTTC. The rearrangement joins TRBV11-2 to TRBJ1-2, with D uncertain. V gave up 0 bases and J gave up 4 bases, with 18 bases separating them. This CDR3 comprises 17 residues. CDR1 and CDR2 (germline): SGHAT, FQNNGV.

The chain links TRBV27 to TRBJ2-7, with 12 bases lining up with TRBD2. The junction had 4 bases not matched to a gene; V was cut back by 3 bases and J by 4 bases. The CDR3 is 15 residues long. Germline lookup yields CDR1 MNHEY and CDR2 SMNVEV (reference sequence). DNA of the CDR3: TGTGCCAGCAGTTTGACTAGCGGGAGCAATTACGAGCAGTACTTC. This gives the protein CASSLTSGSNYEQYF.

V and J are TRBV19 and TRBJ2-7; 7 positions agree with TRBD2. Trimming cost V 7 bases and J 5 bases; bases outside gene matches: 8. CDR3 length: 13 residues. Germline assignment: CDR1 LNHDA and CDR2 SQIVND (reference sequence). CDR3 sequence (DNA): TGTGCCAGTATCGGGGGAGGGATCCACGAGCAGTACTTC. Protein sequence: CASIGGGIHEQYF.

Here the CDR3 DNA reads TGCGCCAGCAGGCCGGACAGTATGAGGGACACTGAAGCTTTCTTT. It translates to CASRPDSMRDTEAFF. This chain links TRBV5-1 with TRBJ1-1; possible D gene TRBD1, 6 bases. Germline assignment: CDR1 SGHRS and CDR2 YFSETQ. Trimming removed 5 bases from V and 3 bases from J, with 17 bases in between. The CDR3 runs 15 residues.

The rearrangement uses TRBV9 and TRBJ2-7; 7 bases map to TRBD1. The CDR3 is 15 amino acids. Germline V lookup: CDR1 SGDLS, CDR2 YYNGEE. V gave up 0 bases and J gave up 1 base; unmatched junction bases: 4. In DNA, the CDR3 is TGTGCCAGCAGCGTAGAAGCAGGGGGTTCCTACGAGCAGTACTTC. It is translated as CASSVEAGGSYEQYF.

In DNA form, the CDR3 reads TGTGCCAGCAACGAAGGGACTAGCGGAGTCCAAGAGACCCAGTACTTC. This encodes CASNEGTSGVQETQYF. The chain employs TRBV5-4 and TRBJ2-5, with 11 bases fitting TRBD2. J was trimmed by 1 base and V by 6 bases; bases with no gene match: 8. Germline V gene lookup returns CDR1 SGHNT and CDR2 YYREEE (reference sequence). This CDR3 has 16 residues.

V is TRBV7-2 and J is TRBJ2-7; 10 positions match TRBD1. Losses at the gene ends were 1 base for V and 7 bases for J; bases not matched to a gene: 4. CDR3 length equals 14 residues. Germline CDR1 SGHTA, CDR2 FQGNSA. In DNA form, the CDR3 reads TGTGCCAGCAGCTTAGTGGGACAGGGGAATGAGCAGTACTTC. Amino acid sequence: CASSLVGQGNEQYF.

Written as DNA, the CDR3 is TGTGCCAGCAGGAACTTGACCGGTGGGACAGGGCACTATGGGGCCAACGTCCTGACTTTC. This gives the protein CASRNLTGGTGHYGANVLTF. The chain recombines TRBV28 with TRBJ2-6; 9 bases are shared with TRBD1. The CDR3 loop spans 20 amino acids. CDR1 and CDR2 (germline): MDHEN, SYDVKM. V was pared by 6 bases and J by 3 bases, with 18 bases of the junction left unmatched.

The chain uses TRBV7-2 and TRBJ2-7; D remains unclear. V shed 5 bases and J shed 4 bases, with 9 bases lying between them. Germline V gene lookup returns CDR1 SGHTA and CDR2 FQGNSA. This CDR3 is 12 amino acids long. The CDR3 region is CASSPSPYEQYF. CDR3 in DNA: TGTGCCAGCAGCCCAAGCCCGTACGAGCAGTACTTC.

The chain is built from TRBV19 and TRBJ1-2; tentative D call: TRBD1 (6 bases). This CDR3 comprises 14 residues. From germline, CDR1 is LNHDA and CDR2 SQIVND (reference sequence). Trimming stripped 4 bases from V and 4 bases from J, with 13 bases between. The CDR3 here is CASSRTAPGYGYTF. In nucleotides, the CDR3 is TGTGCCAGTAGTAGGACAGCTCCGGGCTATGGCTACACCTTC.

The CDR3 coding sequence is TGTGCCAGCCCCCCCCTTAGCGGGGGTGGAAGCAATGAGCAGTTCTTC. As protein: CASPPLSGGGSNEQFF. The chain employs TRBV28 and TRBJ2-1; 9 bases align to TRBD2. The junction had 14 bases not matched to a gene; V was cut back by 8 bases and J by 6 bases. CDR3 size: 16 residues. Germline V gene sequence: CDR1 MDHEN, CDR2 SYDVKM.

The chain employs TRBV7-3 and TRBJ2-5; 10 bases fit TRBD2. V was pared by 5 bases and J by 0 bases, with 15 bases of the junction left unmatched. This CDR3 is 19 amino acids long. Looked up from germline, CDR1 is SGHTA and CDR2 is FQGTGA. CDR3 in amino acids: CASSPSGREGTRYQETQYF. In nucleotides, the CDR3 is TGTGCCAGCAGCCCGAGCGGGAGGGAAGGGACTCGGTACCAAGAGACCCAGTACTTC. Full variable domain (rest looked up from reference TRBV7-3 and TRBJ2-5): GAGVSQTPSNKVTEKGKYVELRCDPISGHTALYWYRQSLGQGPEFLIYFQGTGAADDSGLPNDRFFAVRPEGSVSTLKIQRTERGDSAVYLCASSPSGREGTRYQETQYFGPGTRLLVL.

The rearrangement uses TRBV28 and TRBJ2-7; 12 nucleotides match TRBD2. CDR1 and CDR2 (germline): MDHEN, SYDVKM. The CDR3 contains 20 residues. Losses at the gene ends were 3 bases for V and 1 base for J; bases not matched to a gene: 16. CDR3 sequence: CASSFSRLAGVGSGSYEQYF. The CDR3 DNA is TGTGCCAGCAGTTTCTCACGACTAGCGGGAGTTGGGTCAGGGTCCTACGAGCAGTACTTC.

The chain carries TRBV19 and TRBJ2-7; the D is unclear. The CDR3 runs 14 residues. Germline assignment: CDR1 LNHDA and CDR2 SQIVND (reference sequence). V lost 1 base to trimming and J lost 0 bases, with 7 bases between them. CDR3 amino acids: CASSIGAFSYEQYF. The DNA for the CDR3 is TGTGCCAGTAGTATAGGAGCTTTCTCCTACGAGCAGTACTTC.

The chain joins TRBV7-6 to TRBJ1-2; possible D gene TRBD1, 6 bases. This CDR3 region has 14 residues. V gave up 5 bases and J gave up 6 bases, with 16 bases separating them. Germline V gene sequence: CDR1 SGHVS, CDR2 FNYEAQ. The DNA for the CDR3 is TGTGCCAGCAGCCCGGAAGATTGGACAGATGGCTACACCTTC. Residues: CASSPEDWTDGYTF.

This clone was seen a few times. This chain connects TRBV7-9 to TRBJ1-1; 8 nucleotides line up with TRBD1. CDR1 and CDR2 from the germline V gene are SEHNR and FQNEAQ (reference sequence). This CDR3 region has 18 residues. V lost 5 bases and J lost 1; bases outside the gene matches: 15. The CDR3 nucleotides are TGTGCCAGCAGCCCAGGACAGGGAGGAAATGGGAAGAACACTGAAGCTTTCTTT. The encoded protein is CASSPGQGGNGKNTEAFF.

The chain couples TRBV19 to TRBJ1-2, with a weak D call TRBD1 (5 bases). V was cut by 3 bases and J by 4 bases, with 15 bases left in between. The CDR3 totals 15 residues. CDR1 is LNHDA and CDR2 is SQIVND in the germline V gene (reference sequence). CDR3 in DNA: TGTGCCAGTAGTATCCAGATCCGGGGGGGCTATGGCTACACCTTC. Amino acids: CASSIQIRGGYGYTF.

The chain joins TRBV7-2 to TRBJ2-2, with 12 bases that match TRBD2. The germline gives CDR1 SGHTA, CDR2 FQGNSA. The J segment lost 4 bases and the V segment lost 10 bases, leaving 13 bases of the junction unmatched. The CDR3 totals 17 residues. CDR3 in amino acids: CATGPASGGAGTGELFF. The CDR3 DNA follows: TGTGCCACAGGTCCGGCTAGCGGGGGGGCCGGCACCGGGGAGCTGTTTTTT. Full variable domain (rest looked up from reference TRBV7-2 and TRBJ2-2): GAGVSQSPSNKVTEKGKDVELRCDPISGHTALYWYRQSLGQGLEFLIYFQGNSAPDKSGLPSDRFSAERTGGSVSTLTIQRTQQEDSAVYLCATGPASGGAGTGELFFGEGSRLTVL.

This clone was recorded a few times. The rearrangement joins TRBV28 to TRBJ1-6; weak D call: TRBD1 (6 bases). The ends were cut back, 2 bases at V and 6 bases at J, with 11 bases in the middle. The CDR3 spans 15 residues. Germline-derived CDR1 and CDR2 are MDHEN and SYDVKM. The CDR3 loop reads CASSLEGEGNSPLHF. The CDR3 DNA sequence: TGTGCCAGCAGTTTAGAGGGGGAGGGTAATTCACCCCTCCACTTT.

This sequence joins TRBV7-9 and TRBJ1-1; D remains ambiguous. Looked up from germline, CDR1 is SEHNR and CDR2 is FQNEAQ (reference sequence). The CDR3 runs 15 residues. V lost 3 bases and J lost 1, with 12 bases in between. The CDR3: CASSLGIVGNTEAFF. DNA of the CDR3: TGTGCCAGCAGCTTGGGCATAGTGGGGAACACTGAAGCTTTCTTT.

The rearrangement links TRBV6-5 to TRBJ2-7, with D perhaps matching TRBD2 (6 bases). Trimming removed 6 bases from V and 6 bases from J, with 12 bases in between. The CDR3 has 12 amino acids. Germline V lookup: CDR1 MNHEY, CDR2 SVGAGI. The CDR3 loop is CASSPRGSEQYF. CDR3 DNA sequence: TGTGCCAGCAGCCCACGGGGGTCCGAGCAGTACTTC.

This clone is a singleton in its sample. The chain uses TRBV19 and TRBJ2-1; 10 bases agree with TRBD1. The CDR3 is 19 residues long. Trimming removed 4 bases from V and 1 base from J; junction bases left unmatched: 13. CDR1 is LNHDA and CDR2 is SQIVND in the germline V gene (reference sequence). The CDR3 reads CASSRRQGASHESYNEQFF. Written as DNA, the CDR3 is TGTGCCAGTAGTAGACGACAGGGGGCAAGTCATGAATCCTACAATGAGCAGTTCTTC.

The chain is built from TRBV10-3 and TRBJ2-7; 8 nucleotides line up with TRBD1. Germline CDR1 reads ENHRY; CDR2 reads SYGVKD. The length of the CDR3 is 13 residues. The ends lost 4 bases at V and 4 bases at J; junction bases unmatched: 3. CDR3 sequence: CAISAGTGYEQYF. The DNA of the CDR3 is TGTGCCATCAGTGCCGGGACAGGTTACGAGCAGTACTTC.

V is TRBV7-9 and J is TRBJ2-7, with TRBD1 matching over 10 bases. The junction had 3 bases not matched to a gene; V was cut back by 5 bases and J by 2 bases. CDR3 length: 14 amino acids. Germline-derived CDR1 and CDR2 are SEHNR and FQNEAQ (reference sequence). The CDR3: CASSPGQGTYEQYF. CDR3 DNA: TGTGCCAGCAGCCCGGGACAGGGGACCTACGAGCAGTACTTC.

CDR3 region: CASSLSGRTPTSTDTQYF. The CDR3 bases are TGTGCCAGCAGCTTGAGCGGGAGGACCCCTACTAGCACAGATACGCAGTATTTT. The rearrangement links TRBV7-9 to TRBJ2-3; 9 bases are a match to TRBD2. The trim removed 3 bases at V and 0 bases at J, leaving 10 bases unmatched. Germline lookup yields CDR1 SEHNR and CDR2 FQNEAQ (reference sequence). The CDR3 is 18 residues long.

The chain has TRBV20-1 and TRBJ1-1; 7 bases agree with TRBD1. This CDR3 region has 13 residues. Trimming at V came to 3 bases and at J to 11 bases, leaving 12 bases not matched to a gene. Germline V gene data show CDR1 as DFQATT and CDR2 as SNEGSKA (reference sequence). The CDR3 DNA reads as TGCAGTGCTAGTTTCCAGGGGGTTTTAGGGGCTTTCTTT. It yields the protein CSASFQGVLGAFF.

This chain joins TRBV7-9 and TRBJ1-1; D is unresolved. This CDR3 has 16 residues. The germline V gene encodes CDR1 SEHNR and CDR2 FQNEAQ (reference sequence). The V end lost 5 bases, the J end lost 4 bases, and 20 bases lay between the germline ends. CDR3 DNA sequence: TGTGCCAGCAGCGATTCCGGAAGGAGGAGGACCACTGAAGCTTTCTTT. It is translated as CASSDSGRRRTTEAFF.

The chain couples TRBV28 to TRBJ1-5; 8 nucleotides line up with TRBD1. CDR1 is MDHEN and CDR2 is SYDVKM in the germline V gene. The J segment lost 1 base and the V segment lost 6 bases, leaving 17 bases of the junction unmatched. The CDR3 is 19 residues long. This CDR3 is CASSRDSGQGSISNQPQHF. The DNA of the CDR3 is TGTGCCAGCAGCCGTGACTCCGGACAGGGAAGTATCAGCAATCAGCCCCAGCATTTT.

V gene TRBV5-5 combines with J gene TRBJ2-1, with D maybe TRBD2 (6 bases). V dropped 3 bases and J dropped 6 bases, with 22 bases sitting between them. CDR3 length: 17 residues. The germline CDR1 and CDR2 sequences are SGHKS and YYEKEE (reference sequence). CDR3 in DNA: TGTGCCAGCAGCTCCAGACCGTATTCGATGGGGGGCAATGAGCAGTTCTTC. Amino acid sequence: CASSSRPYSMGGNEQFF.